This T cell receptor (beta chain) was captured in a study of blood T cell repertoires in COVID-19. The assay was immunoSEQ multiplex PCR, and TCRdb's table has in-frame clones only and misses some. The sample carries 200,000 to 250,000 clones, around 86% recorded once. The CDR3 sequence is 15 residues long. CDR1 and CDR2 from the germline V gene are KGHSH and LQKENI. Germline trimming cut 2 bases from V and 8 bases from J; bases unmatched to any gene: 7. Sequenced material: PBMCs or T cells enriched from blood (not recorded which). The chain joins TRBV18 to TRBJ1-4; 8 nucleotides align to TRBD1. The clonotype originates from a woman between 45 and 60 years old with acute COVID-19. The CDR3 protein is CASSPGQGGLEKLFF. The CDR3 nucleotides read TGTGCCAGCTCACCAGGACAGGGTGGCTTGGAAAAACTGTTTTTT.